These 5 T cell receptor beta chains originate from one sample sequenced in a study of blood T cell repertoires in COVID-19. Assay: immunoSEQ multiplex PCR; the TCRdb copy retains only in-frame clones and omits some. This table has 240,000 or so clones, 80% to 90% appearing once. The sequenced sample consisted of PBMCs or T cells enriched from blood (not recorded which). These receptors came from a man aged 50-60 years who had been exposed to COVID-19.

V and J are TRBV29-1 and TRBJ2-5; D is perhaps TRBD1 (6 bases). V gave up 3 bases and J gave up 7 bases, with 15 bases separating them. The germline CDR1 and CDR2 sequences are SQVTM and ANQGSEA. There are 13 residues in the CDR3. CDR3 protein: CSVDRDTEGTQYF. Written as DNA, the CDR3 is TGCAGCGTTGACCGGGACACAGAAGGGACCCAGTACTTC.

The chain recombines TRBV10-3 with TRBJ1-1; D may be TRBD1 (5 bases). CDR3 length: 14 residues. Trimming cost V 0 bases and J 3 bases, with 8 bases left between them. Germline-derived CDR1 and CDR2 are ENHRY and SYGVKD. CDR3 DNA sequence: TGTGCCATCAGTGAGTCTGCACAGGACACTGAAGCTTTCTTT. It specifies CAISESAQDTEAFF.

The chain recombines TRBV3-1 (or the pseudogene TRBV3-2) with TRBJ2-3; 11 bases align to TRBD2. V lost 0 bases, J lost 3 bases, and 2 bases stayed unmatched. This CDR3 is built from 16 residues. Germline CDR1 reads LGHDT; CDR2 reads YNNKEL (reference sequence). CDR3 nucleotide sequence: TGTGCCAGCAGCCAAGATATAGCGGGAGGGACAGATACGCAGTATTTT. It codes for CASSQDIAGGTDTQYF.

V and J are TRBV12-3 or TRBV12-4 and TRBJ1-2; TRBD1 might be the D (6 bases). This CDR3 contains 13 residues. With 6 bases removed from V and 4 bases from J, the gap between germline ends came to 12 bases. In DNA, the CDR3 is TGTGCCAGCAGCCCTAGACAGGTCTATGGCTACACCTTC. Its protein product is CASSPRQVYGYTF.

The chain uses TRBV30 and TRBJ1-6; perhaps TRBD1 as D (6 bases). Germline CDR1 GTSNPN, CDR2 SVGIG (reference sequence). The CDR3 length is 16 residues. V lost 4 bases and J lost 0, with 13 bases in between. CDR3 in amino acids: CAWKLDRSSYNSPLHF. In DNA form, the CDR3 reads TGTGCCTGGAAGCTAGACAGGAGCTCCTATAATTCACCCCTCCACTTT.